The next 12 T cell receptor beta chains were all read from a single sample in a study of blood T cell repertoires in COVID-19. Measured with immunoSEQ multiplex PCR; TCRdb has only the in-frame clones, and not every one. The repertoire holds around 50,000 clones, with 70% to 90% as singletons. The sample consisted of peripheral blood. All receptors come from a man aged 50 or older with active COVID-19.

The gene calls are TRBV9 and TRBJ2-2, with 11 bases lining up with TRBD2. From germline, CDR1 is SGDLS and CDR2 YYNGEE. CDR3 length: 16 amino acids. V shed 4 bases and J 6 bases; nucleotides not matched to a gene: 8. For the CDR3, the DNA is TGTGCCAGCAGCAGTCTAGCGGGAGGTCGGGCCGGGGAGCTGTTTTTT. It translates to CASSSLAGGRAGELFF.

The chain's CDR3 is CASSLSGIYGYTF. The CDR3 nucleotides are TGTGCCAGCAGCTTATCCGGGATCTATGGCTACACCTTC. The chain recombines TRBV7-9 with TRBJ1-2, with D unresolved. Germline values: CDR1 SEHNR, CDR2 FQNEAQ (reference sequence). The CDR3 is 13 residues long. V dropped 2 bases and J dropped 4 bases, with 8 bases sitting between them.

V usage is TRBV3-1 (or the pseudogene TRBV3-2) and J usage is TRBJ2-4; tentatively, D is TRBD2 (5 bases). Trimming took off 0 bases at V and 9 bases at J, with 15 bases between the two ends. CDR1 and CDR2 from the germline V gene are LGHDT and YNNKEL (reference sequence). CDR3 length: 15 residues. The CDR3 reads CASSQDAASLGIQYF. In DNA, the CDR3 is TGTGCCAGCAGCCAAGATGCGGCTAGCTTGGGCATTCAGTACTTC.

This sequence joins TRBV2 and TRBJ2-5; maybe TRBD2 (6 bases). CDR1 SNHLY and CDR2 FYNNEI come from the germline V gene. Trimming took off 5 bases at V and 5 bases at J, with 12 bases between the two ends. The CDR3 length is 13 residues. The CDR3 DNA is TGTGCCAGCAGTCCTAGCGAAGCGGAGACCCAGTACTTC. Translating it yields CASSPSEAETQYF.

This sequence joins TRBV18 and TRBJ2-3; D might be TRBD2 (5 bases). CDR1 is KGHSH and CDR2 is LQKENI in the germline V gene. The CDR3 spans 13 residues. Trimming removed 6 bases at V and 2 bases at J, with 9 bases between. CDR3 loop: CASSPGYTDTQYF. The CDR3 DNA is TGTGCCAGCTCCCCGGGGTACACAGATACGCAGTATTTT.

The V and J genes are TRBV19 and TRBJ2-1, with 14 bases fitting TRBD2. The V gene end was trimmed by 7 bases and the J gene end by 7 bases; junction bases not matched to a gene: 15. The CDR3 totals 18 residues. Germline V gene sequence: CDR1 LNHDA, CDR2 SQIVND (reference sequence). Here the CDR3 DNA reads TGTGCCAGTACCCCTTGGGTGACTAGCGGGGGGGCCATAAATGAGCAGTTCTTC. Amino acids: CASTPWVTSGGAINEQFF.

The chain employs TRBV11-3 and TRBJ2-1; 11 nucleotides agree with TRBD1. The CDR3 spans 17 residues. J lost 2 bases, V lost 5 bases, and 8 bases had no gene match. CDR1 and CDR2 (germline): SGHNT, YENEEA. The CDR3 is CASSRGTGGRAYNEQFF. For the CDR3, the DNA is TGTGCCAGCAGCCGCGGGACAGGGGGTCGCGCCTACAATGAGCAGTTCTTC.

J is TRBJ2-1 and V is TRBV5-4; 8 bases fit TRBD2. This CDR3 is built from 14 residues. Germline loops: CDR1 SGHNT, CDR2 YYREEE (reference sequence). J was trimmed by 7 bases and V by 4 bases; bases with no gene match: 7. CDR3 region: CASSLTSEGNEQFF. CDR3 in DNA: TGTGCCAGCAGCCTGACTAGCGAAGGAAATGAGCAGTTCTTC.

The chain combines TRBV12-5 with TRBJ1-5; no clear D. Trimming pared 1 base from V and 0 bases from J, leaving 7 bases between. Germline CDR1 is LGHNT and CDR2 is FRNRAP. This CDR3 contains 15 residues. The CDR3 protein is CASGLGLNSNQPQHF. In DNA, the CDR3 is TGTGCTAGTGGTTTGGGGCTGAATAGCAATCAGCCCCAGCATTTT.

This sequence joins TRBV3-1 (or the pseudogene TRBV3-2) and TRBJ2-7, with no clear D. The CDR3 extends over 14 amino acids. The germline CDR1 and CDR2 sequences are LGHDT and YNNKEL (reference sequence). V was pared by 0 bases and J by 2 bases, with 8 bases between. The CDR3: CASSQELQTYEQYF. CDR3 bases: TGTGCCAGCAGCCAAGAGCTCCAGACCTACGAGCAGTACTTC.

The chain employs TRBV21-1 and TRBJ2-3; TRBD2 is taken as the D call from the table, unchecked against the DNA. TRBV21-1 is listed as a pseudogene. This CDR3 region has 15 residues. This CDR3 reads CASSQTSGGSDTQYF. Written as DNA, the CDR3 is TGTGCCAGCAGCCAGACTAGCGGGGGATCGGATACGCAGTATTTT.

V gene TRBV20-1 combines with J gene TRBJ2-7, with 9 bases fitting TRBD2. V was pared by 3 bases and J by 7 bases, with 10 bases of the junction left unmatched. Germline CDR1 reads DFQATT; CDR2 reads SNEGSKA (reference sequence). The CDR3 is 14 amino acids. The CDR3 DNA reads TGCAGTGCTAGTATGGCGGGAGGGCCGTTTGAGCAGTACTTC. This codes for CSASMAGGPFEQYF.